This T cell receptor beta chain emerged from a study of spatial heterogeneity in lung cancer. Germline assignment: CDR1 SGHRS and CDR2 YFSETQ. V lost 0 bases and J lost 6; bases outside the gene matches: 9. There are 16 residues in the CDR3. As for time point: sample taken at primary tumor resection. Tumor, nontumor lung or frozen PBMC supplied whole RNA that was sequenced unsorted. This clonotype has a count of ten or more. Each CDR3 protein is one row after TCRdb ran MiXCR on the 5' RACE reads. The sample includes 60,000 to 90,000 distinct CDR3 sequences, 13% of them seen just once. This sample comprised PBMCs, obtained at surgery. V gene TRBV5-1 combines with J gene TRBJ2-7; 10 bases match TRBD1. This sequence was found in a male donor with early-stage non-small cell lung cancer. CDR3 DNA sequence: TGCGCCAGCAGCTTGGTAACCGGGACAGGGGCCATCGAGCAGTACTTC. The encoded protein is CASSLVTGTGAIEQYF.